The 27 T cell receptor beta chains below were found in one sample sequenced in a study of blood T cells in healthy people across ages. Through a sample-barcoded 5' primer and a J-beta primer mix, a second PCR was run for about 6 to 11 cycles. Each CDR3 protein gets one entry after TCRdb re-called the 5' RACE reads with MiXCR. The sample holds roughly 900,000 distinct CDR3 sequences, roughly 43% seen once. Sequenced: blood. All receptors derive from a man aged 30-40 years in good health.

This clonotype has ten or more counts. The V call is TRBV20-1, the J call TRBJ2-7; tentative D call: TRBD2 (5 bases). V was clipped by 0 bases and J by 1 base, with 13 bases between them. The germline V gene has CDR1 DFQATT and CDR2 SNEGSKA (reference sequence). The CDR3 runs to 15 residues. CDR3 DNA: TGCAGTGCTAGAGACTATAGAAGCGGATCCTACGAGCAGTACTTC. Translated, it gives CSARDYRSGSYEQYF.

This clonotype was seen at least ten times. This rearrangement joins TRBV7-9 to TRBJ1-6; D perhaps matches TRBD1 (5 bases). With 6 bases removed from V and 5 bases from J, the gap between germline ends came to 14 bases. The CDR3 is made up of 15 amino acids. CDR1 SEHNR and CDR2 FQNEAQ come from the germline V gene (reference sequence). CDR3 region: CASRSAGTNNSPLHF. CDR3 nucleotide sequence: TGTGCCAGCAGGAGTGCAGGGACCAATAATTCACCCCTCCACTTT.

This clonotype occurred many times. In DNA form, the CDR3 reads TGCAGTGCTAGAGATCCGGGAAAGACAGATACGCAGTATTTT. It translates to CSARDPGKTDTQYF. The rearrangement joins TRBV20-1 to TRBJ2-3; perhaps TRBD2 as D (5 bases). The CDR3 is made up of 14 amino acids. CDR1 and CDR2 (germline): DFQATT, SNEGSKA (reference sequence). Deletions cut 0 bases from V and 3 bases from J, with 10 bases between.

This clonotype has only a few counts. Being one base from a much bigger clone, this may be a read error. The chain employs TRBV7-9 and TRBJ2-5; D possibly corresponds to TRBD1 (6 bases). Germline V gene sequence: CDR1 SEHNR, CDR2 FQNEAQ (reference sequence). Trimming shortened V by 5 bases and J by 1 base, and 8 bases separated the two germline ends. The CDR3 totals 13 residues. CDR3 in DNA: TGTGCCAGCAGCAGACAGGCCCAAGAGACCCAGTACTTC. This gives the protein CASSRQAQETQYF.

Concerning this clonotype itself: A much bigger clone sits one base away, suggesting this may be a read error. This rearrangement joins TRBV27 to TRBJ2-6; possibly TRBD1 for D (6 bases). CDR3 length: 17 residues. CDR1 and CDR2 (germline): MNHEY, SMNVEV (reference sequence). The CDR3 protein is CASSLQGISSGATVLTF. In nucleotides, the CDR3 is TGTGCCAGCAGTCTACAGGGTATCAGCTCTGGGGCCACCGTCCTGACTTTC.

The V call is TRBV10-3, the J call TRBJ2-3; the D gene is possibly TRBD1 (6 bases). Trimming shortened V by 10 bases and J by 2 bases, and 16 bases separated the two germline ends. Germline V gene lookup returns CDR1 ENHRY and CDR2 SYGVKD. The CDR3 runs 14 residues. CDR3 bases: TGTGCCAGCCGGACAGCAACCTCCACAGATACGCAGTATTTT. Translating it yields CASRTATSTDTQYF.

Here the CDR3 DNA reads TGTGCCAGCAGTCAGTTAGGGGACAGGGGTTACGAGCAGTACTTC. This encodes CASSQLGDRGYEQYF. This chain joins TRBV28 and TRBJ2-7, with TRBD1 matching over 10 bases. Germline CDR1 is MDHEN and CDR2 is SYDVKM. J lost 4 bases, V lost 5 bases, and 8 bases had no gene match. This CDR3 is built from 15 residues. Looking up the rest from reference TRBV28 and TRBJ2-7 gives the full variable domain: DVKVTQSSRYLVKRTGEKVFLECVQDMDHENMFWYRQDPGLGLRLIYFSYDVKMKEKGDIPEGYSVSREKKERFSLILESASTNQTSMYLCASSQLGDRGYEQYFGPGTRLTVT.

The chain joins TRBV24-1 to TRBJ2-7; D gene uncertain. The CDR3 loop spans 13 amino acids. Trimming pared 4 bases from V and 0 bases from J, leaving 6 bases between. The germline V gene encodes CDR1 KGHDR and CDR2 SFDVKD. CDR3 sequence: CATSEPNSYEQYF. CDR3 bases: TGTGCCACCAGTGAACCGAACTCCTACGAGCAGTACTTC.

This sequence joins TRBV3-1 and TRBJ1-5; D is ambiguous. Germline V gene data show CDR1 as LGHDT and CDR2 as YNNKEL (reference sequence). Trimming took off 1 base at V and 0 bases at J, with 10 bases between the two ends. The CDR3 loop spans 16 amino acids. The CDR3 loop reads CASSQGPAISNQPQHF. The CDR3 DNA follows: TGTGCCAGCAGCCAAGGGCCGGCAATTAGCAATCAGCCCCAGCATTTT. The variable domain in full, with the rest retrieved from reference TRBV3-1 and TRBJ1-5, is DTAVSQTPKYLVTQMGNDKSIKCEQNLGHDTMYWYKQDSKKFLKIMFSYNNKELIINETVPNRFSPKSPDKAHLNLHINSLELGDSAVYFCASSQGPAISNQPQHFGDGTRLSIL.

Concerning this clonotype: Sequence at one end of the junction differs from germline and may be a read error. CDR3 region: CARSYQGQTNYGYTF. The CDR3 coding sequence is TGTGCCCGCAGTTACCAGGGACAGACCAACTATGGCTACACCTTC. The chain links TRBV6-6 to TRBJ1-2; 7 bases map to TRBD1. This CDR3 is 15 amino acids long. Per germline, CDR1 MNHNY and CDR2 SVGAGI (reference sequence).

Notes on this clonotype: Germline and junction disagree at one end, which may indicate a read error. The rearrangement uses TRBV4-3 and TRBJ2-3; 12 bases align to TRBD2. The germline gives CDR1 LGHNA, CDR2 YSLEER. This CDR3 has 15 residues. In DNA form, the CDR3 reads TGCGCCAGCAGCCAACTAGCGGGAGGGCCAGATGCGCAGTATTTT. Residues: CASSQLAGGPDAQYF.

This clonotype has a handful of counts. The gene calls are TRBV12-3 or TRBV12-4 and TRBJ2-1, with 9 positions matching TRBD2. This CDR3 is 13 amino acids long. V shed 9 bases and J 2 bases; nucleotides not matched to a gene: 2. DNA of the CDR3: TGTGCCAGTGTAGCGGGGGCCTACAATGAGCAGTTCTTC. Amino acids: CASVAGAYNEQFF.

This clonotype was recorded once. The chain uses TRBV7-2 and TRBJ1-2; D remains ambiguous. Germline CDR1 and CDR2: SGHTA and FQGNSA. The CDR3 consists of 14 residues. V lost 1 base, J lost 6 bases, and 12 bases lay in between. CDR3 coding DNA: TGTGCCAGCAGCTTAGAGGCGAGAGGAGATGGCTACACCTTC. This encodes CASSLEARGDGYTF.

The chain is built from TRBV29-1 and TRBJ2-1; D possibly corresponds to TRBD2 (5 bases). V was pared by 5 bases and J by 0 bases, with 8 bases between. The CDR3 is made up of 13 amino acids. Germline CDR1 and CDR2: SQVTM and ANQGSEA. CDR3 sequence (DNA): TGCAGCGTTCGGGAACTCTCCTACAATGAGCAGTTCTTC. It translates to CSVRELSYNEQFF.

This clonotype was picked up a small number of times. V and J are TRBV5-1 and TRBJ2-4, with TRBD1 as a possible D gene (5 bases). V was clipped by 1 base and J by 3 bases, with 17 bases between them. Germline V gene lookup returns CDR1 SGHRS and CDR2 YFSETQ. The CDR3 is 17 residues long. CDR3 coding DNA: TGCGCCAGCAGCTTGACGTGGCAGCAGGGTGGCAAAAACATTCAGTACTTC. Encoded protein: CASSLTWQQGGKNIQYF.

The chain is built from TRBV29-1 and TRBJ2-5; no reliable D call. Trimming took off 0 bases at V and 5 bases at J, with 13 bases between the two ends. Per the germline V gene, CDR1 is SQVTM and CDR2 is ANQGSEA. The CDR3 is made up of 14 amino acids. The chain's CDR3 is CSVEDPPLSETQYF. CDR3 DNA: TGCAGCGTTGAAGATCCCCCGCTCTCGGAGACCCAGTACTTC.

The CDR3 DNA reads TGCAGCGTTGTAAGACTAGCGGCTTACAATGAGCAGTTCTTC. It translates to CSVVRLAAYNEQFF. V is TRBV29-1 and J is TRBJ2-1, with 9 bases identical to TRBD2. The J segment lost 4 bases and the V segment lost 4 bases, leaving 5 bases of the junction unmatched. Germline CDR1 SQVTM, CDR2 ANQGSEA. The CDR3 is 14 amino acids.

This clonotype was observed many times. The CDR3 coding sequence is TGTGCCAGCAGTTACGGGACAGACTACGAGCAGTACTTC. As protein: CASSYGTDYEQYF. The chain employs TRBV27 and TRBJ2-7, with 7 bases that match TRBD1. The CDR3 spans 13 residues. With 4 bases clipped from V and 3 bases from J, the junction kept 3 bases outside the gene matches. The germline V gene has CDR1 MNHEY and CDR2 SMNVEV (reference sequence).

The J gene is TRBJ2-1, the V gene TRBV7-2, with D possibly being TRBD2 (6 bases). Trimming removed 6 bases from V and 0 bases from J, with 12 bases in between. The CDR3 contains 15 residues. The germline V gene has CDR1 SGHTA and CDR2 FQGNSA. The CDR3 sequence: CASSWDSNSYNEQFF. DNA of the CDR3: TGTGCCAGCAGTTGGGACTCCAACTCCTACAATGAGCAGTTCTTC.

There are a few counts of this clonotype. J is TRBJ2-5 and V is TRBV5-1, with D perhaps matching TRBD1 (6 bases). The V gene lost 4 bases and the J gene lost 5 bases, with 9 bases spanning the gap. The CDR3 is 12 amino acids. Germline CDR1 SGHRS, CDR2 YFSETQ. CDR3 coding DNA: TGCGCCAGCAGCGTGCAGGGGGAGACCCAGTACTTC. It codes for CASSVQGETQYF.

This clonotype was picked up a small number of times. The chain joins TRBV24-1 to TRBJ2-1; TRBD2 is a possible D gene (6 bases). CDR1 and CDR2 (germline): KGHDR, SFDVKD. Trimming cost V 4 bases and J 5 bases, with 17 bases left between them. The CDR3 totals 16 residues. The CDR3 loop reads CATSESGTLSHNEQFF. In nucleotides, the CDR3 is TGTGCCACCAGTGAATCTGGGACTTTGAGCCACAATGAGCAGTTCTTC.

This chain connects TRBV7-2 to TRBJ2-3; TRBD2 agrees at 9 bases. CDR3 length equals 16 residues. Looked up from germline, CDR1 is SGHTA and CDR2 is FQGNSA. V lost 2 bases, J lost 2 bases, and 5 bases stayed unmatched. CDR3 sequence reads: CASSLLRGGLTDTQYF. CDR3 in DNA: TGTGCCAGCAGCTTACTGCGGGGGGGCCTCACAGATACGCAGTATTTT. The variable domain in full, completed from reference TRBV7-2 and TRBJ2-3, reads GAGVSQSPSNKVTEKGKDVELRCDPISGHTALYWYRQSLGQGLEFLIYFQGNSAPDKSGLPSDRFSAERTGGSVSTLTIQRTQQEDSAVYLCASSLLRGGLTDTQYFGPGTRLTVL.

Regarding this clonotype: A read error may produce the germline difference seen at one junction end. The chain carries TRBV18 and TRBJ2-7; TRBD1 matches at 9 bases. The CDR3 has 15 residues. The germline V gene encodes CDR1 KGHSH and CDR2 LQKENI. This CDR3 reads CANSPGQGFSYEQYF. The CDR3 region has the DNA TGTGCCAACTCACCAGGACAGGGGTTCTCCTACGAGCAGTACTTC. The whole variable domain, filled in from reference TRBV18 and TRBJ2-7, reads NAGVMQNPRHLVRRRGQEARLRCSPMKGHSHVYWYRQLPEEGLKFMVYLQKENIIDESGMPKERFSAEFPKEGPSILRIQQVVRGDSAAYFCANSPGQGFSYEQYFGPGTRLTVT.

This rearrangement joins TRBV11-2 to TRBJ2-5, with D tentatively TRBD2 (5 bases). The DNA end is more similar to TRBJ2-7, so the J call may be wrong. The CDR3 has 13 amino acids. CDR1 is SGHAT, CDR2 FQNNGV, per germline. This CDR3 is CASSHGLDYEQYF. For the CDR3, the DNA is TGTGCCAGCAGCCATGGACTGGACTACGAGCAGTACTTC.

V gene TRBV4-2 combines with J gene TRBJ1-2; D is possibly TRBD1 (5 bases). Per germline, CDR1 LGHNA and CDR2 YNFKEQ. The CDR3 has 13 residues. The V end was cut by 2 bases, the J end by 8 bases, with 12 bases between. This CDR3 is CASSQPGGKGYTF. The CDR3 DNA reads TGTGCCAGCAGCCAACCGGGGGGGAAAGGCTACACCTTC.

The gene calls are TRBV30 and TRBJ2-1, with D perhaps being TRBD1 or TRBD2 (6 bases each). The germline CDR1 and CDR2 sequences are GTSNPN and SVGIG (reference sequence). Trimming took off 0 bases at V and 8 bases at J, with 8 bases between the two ends. The CDR3 spans 12 residues. The DNA for the CDR3 is TGTGCCTGGAGTGTGGGGGGCTATGAGCAGTTCTTC. Translating it yields CAWSVGGYEQFF.

The CDR3 DNA follows: TGTGCCAGCAGTTTAGGGCTAGCGGGGATTGGCACAGATACGCAGTATTTT. This gives the protein CASSLGLAGIGTDTQYF. The V and J genes are TRBV28 and TRBJ2-3, with 9 bases lining up with TRBD2. The germline V gene encodes CDR1 MDHEN and CDR2 SYDVKM. The junction had 7 bases not matched to a gene; V was cut back by 2 bases and J by 1 base. The CDR3 sequence is 17 residues long. The whole variable domain, remainder taken from reference TRBV28 and TRBJ2-3, is DVKVTQSSRYLVKRTGEKVFLECVQDMDHENMFWYRQDPGLGLRLIYFSYDVKMKEKGDIPEGYSVSREKKERFSLILESASTNQTSMYLCASSLGLAGIGTDTQYFGPGTRLTVL.